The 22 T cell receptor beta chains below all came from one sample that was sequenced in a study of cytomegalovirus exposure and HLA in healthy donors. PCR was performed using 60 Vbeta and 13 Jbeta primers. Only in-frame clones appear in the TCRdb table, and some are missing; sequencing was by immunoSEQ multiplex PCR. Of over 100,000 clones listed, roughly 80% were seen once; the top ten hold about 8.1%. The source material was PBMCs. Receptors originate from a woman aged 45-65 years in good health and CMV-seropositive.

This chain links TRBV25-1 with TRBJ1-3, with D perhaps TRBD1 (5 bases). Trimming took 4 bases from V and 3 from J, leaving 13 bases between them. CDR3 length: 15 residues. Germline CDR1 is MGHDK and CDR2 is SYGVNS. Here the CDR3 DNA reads TGTGCCAGCAGTGTTGGCCAGGGATTTGGAAACACCATATATTTT. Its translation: CASSVGQGFGNTIYF.

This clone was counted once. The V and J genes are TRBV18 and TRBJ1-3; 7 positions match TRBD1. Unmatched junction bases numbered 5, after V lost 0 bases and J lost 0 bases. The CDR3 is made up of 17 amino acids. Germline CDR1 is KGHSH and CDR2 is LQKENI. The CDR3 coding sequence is TGTGCCAGCTCACCACCAGGACAGGCCAGCTCTGGAAACACCATATATTTT. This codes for CASSPPGQASSGNTIYF. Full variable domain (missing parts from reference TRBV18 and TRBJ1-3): NAGVMQNPRHLVRRRGQEARLRCSPMKGHSHVYWYRQLPEEGLKFMVYLQKENIIDESGMPKERFSAEFPKEGPSILRIQQVVRGDSAAYFCASSPPGQASSGNTIYFGEGSWLTVV.

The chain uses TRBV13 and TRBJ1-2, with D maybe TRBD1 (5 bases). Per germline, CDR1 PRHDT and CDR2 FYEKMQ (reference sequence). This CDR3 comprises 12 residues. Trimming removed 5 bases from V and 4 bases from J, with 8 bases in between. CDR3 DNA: TGTGCCAGCAGCATTACAGGCTATGGCTACACCTTC. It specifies CASSITGYGYTF.

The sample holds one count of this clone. CDR3 protein: CATSRYRVEAEAFF. The CDR3 coding sequence is TGTGCCACCAGCAGGTACAGGGTTGAGGCTGAAGCTTTCTTT. This rearrangement joins TRBV15 to TRBJ1-1; TRBD1 is a possible D gene (6 bases). Germline V CDR1 and CDR2: LNHNV, YYDKDF (reference sequence). V lost 3 bases and J 6 bases, leaving 14 bases between the germline ends. The CDR3 sequence is 14 residues long. Using reference TRBV15 and TRBJ1-1 for the parts outside the CDR3, the full variable domain is DAMVIQNPRYQVTQFGKPVTLSCSQTLNHNVMYWYQQKSSQAPKLLFHYYDKDFNNEADTPDNFQSRRPNTSFCFLDIRSPGLGDTAMYLCATSRYRVEAEAFFGQGTRLTVV.

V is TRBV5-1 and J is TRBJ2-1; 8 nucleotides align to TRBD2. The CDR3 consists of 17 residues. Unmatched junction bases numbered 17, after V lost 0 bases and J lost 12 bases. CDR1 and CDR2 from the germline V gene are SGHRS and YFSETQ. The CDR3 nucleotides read TGCGCCAGCAGCTTGGCCTGGGGAGCGGGGGATGCTATAGTGCAGTTCTTC. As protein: CASSLAWGAGDAIVQFF.

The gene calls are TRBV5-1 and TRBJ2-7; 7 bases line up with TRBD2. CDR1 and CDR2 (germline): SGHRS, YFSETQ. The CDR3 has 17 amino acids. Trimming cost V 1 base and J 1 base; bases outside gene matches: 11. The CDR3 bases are TGCGCCAGCAGCTTGAGGATAGCGGGTCAATTTTCCTACGAGCAGTACTTC. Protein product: CASSLRIAGQFSYEQYF.

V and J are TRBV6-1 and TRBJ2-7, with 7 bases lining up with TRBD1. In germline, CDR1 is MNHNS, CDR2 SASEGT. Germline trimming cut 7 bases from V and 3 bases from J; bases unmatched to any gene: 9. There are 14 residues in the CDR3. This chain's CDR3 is CASMTGYQGYEQYF. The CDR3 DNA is TGTGCCAGCATGACAGGGTACCAGGGCTACGAGCAGTACTTC.

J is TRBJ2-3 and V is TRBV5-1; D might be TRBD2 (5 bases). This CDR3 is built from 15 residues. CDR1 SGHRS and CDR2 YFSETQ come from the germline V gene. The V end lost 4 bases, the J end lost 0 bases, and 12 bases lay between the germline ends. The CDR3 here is CASSLRLPSTDTQYF. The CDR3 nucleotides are TGCGCCAGCAGCCTACGACTACCTAGCACAGATACGCAGTATTTT.

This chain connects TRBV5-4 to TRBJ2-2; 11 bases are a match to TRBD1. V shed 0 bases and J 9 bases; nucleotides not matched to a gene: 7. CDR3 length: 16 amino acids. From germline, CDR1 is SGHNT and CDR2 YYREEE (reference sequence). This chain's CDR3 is CASSLAGQGGPRELFF. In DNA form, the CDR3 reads TGTGCCAGCAGCTTGGCGGGACAGGGGGGGCCCCGGGAGCTGTTTTTT.

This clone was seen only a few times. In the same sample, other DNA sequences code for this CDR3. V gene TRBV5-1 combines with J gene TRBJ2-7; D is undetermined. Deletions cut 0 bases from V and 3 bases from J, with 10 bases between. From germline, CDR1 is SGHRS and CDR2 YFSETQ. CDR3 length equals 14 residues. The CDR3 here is CASSLGSQSYEQYF. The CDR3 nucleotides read TGCGCCAGCAGCTTGGGTAGCCAGAGCTACGAGCAGTACTTC.

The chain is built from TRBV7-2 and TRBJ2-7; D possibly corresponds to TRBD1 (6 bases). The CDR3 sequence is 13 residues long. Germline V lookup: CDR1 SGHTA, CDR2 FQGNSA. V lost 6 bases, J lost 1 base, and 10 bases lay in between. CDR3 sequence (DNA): TGTGCCAGCAGACCTACAGGGTCCTACGAGCAGTACTTC. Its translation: CASRPTGSYEQYF.

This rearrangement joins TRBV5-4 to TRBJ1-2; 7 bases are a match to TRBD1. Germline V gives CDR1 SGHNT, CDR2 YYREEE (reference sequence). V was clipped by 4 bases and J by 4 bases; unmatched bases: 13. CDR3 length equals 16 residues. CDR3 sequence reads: CASSNWDRSSFYGYTF. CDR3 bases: TGTGCCAGCAGCAACTGGGACAGATCTTCGTTCTATGGCTACACCTTC.

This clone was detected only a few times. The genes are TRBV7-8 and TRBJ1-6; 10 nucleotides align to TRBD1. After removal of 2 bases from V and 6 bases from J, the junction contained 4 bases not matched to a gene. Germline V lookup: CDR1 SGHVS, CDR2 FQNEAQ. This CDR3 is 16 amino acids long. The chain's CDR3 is CASSLLRDRGNSPLHF. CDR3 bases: TGTGCCAGCAGCTTACTACGGGACAGGGGTAATTCACCCCTCCACTTT.

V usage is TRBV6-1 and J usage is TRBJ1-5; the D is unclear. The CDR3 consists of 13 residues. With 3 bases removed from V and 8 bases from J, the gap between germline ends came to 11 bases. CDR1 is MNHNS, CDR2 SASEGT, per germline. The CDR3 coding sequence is TGTGCCAGCAGTGATCTGTGGAGGGAGCCCCAGCATTTT. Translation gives CASSDLWREPQHF.

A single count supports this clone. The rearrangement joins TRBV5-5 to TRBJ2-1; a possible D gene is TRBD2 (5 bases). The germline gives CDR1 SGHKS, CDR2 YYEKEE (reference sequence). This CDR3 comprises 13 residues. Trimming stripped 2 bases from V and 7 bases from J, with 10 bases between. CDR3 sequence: CASSFDRLNEQFF. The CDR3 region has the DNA TGTGCCAGCAGCTTCGACCGACTAAATGAGCAGTTCTTC.

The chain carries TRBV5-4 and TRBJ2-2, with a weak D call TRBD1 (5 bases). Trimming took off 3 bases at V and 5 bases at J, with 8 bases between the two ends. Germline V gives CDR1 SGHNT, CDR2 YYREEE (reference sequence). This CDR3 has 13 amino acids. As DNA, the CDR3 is TGTGCCAGCAGCTCAGGGCATACCGGGGAGCTGTTTTTT. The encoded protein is CASSSGHTGELFF.

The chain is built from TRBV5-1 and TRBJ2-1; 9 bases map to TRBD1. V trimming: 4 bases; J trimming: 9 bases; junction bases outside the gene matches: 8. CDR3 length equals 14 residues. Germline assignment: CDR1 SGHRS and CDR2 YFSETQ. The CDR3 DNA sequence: TGCGCCAGCAGCCTACAGGGGGCGACGGGTGAGCAGTTCTTC. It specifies CASSLQGATGEQFF.

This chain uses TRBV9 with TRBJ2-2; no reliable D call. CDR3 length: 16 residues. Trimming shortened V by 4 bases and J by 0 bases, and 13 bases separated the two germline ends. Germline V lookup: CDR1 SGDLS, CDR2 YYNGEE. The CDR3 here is CASSQRGEPNTGELFF. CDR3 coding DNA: TGTGCCAGCAGCCAAAGAGGTGAGCCGAACACCGGGGAGCTGTTTTTT.

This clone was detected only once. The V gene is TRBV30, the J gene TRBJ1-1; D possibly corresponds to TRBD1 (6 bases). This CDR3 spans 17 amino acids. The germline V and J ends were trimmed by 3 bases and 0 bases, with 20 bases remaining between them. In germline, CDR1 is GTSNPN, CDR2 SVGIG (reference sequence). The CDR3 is CAWSPNRALGMNTEAFF. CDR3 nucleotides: TGTGCCTGGAGCCCGAACAGGGCCCTTGGAATGAACACTGAAGCTTTCTTT.

CDR3 region: CSVESVAGGGYEQYF. The CDR3 DNA is TGCAGCGTTGAATCCGTAGCGGGAGGGGGGTACGAGCAGTACTTC. The rearrangement links TRBV29-1 to TRBJ2-7; 11 nucleotides line up with TRBD2. The CDR3 loop spans 15 amino acids. V was pared by 2 bases and J by 4 bases, with 7 bases of the junction left unmatched. CDR1 SQVTM and CDR2 ANQGSEA come from the germline V gene.

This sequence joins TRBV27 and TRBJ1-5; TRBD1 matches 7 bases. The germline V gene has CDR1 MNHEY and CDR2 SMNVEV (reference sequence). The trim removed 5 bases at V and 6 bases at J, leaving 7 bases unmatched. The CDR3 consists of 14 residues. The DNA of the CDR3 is TGTGCCAGCAGTAGGAACAGGGACAGTCAGCCCCAGCATTTT. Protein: CASSRNRDSQPQHF.

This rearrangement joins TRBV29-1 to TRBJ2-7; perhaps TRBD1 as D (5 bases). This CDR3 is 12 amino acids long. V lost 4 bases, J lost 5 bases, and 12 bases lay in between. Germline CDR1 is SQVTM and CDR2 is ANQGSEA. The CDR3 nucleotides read TGCAGCGTTGGGTTCAGGACACACGAGCAGTACTTC. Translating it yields CSVGFRTHEQYF.